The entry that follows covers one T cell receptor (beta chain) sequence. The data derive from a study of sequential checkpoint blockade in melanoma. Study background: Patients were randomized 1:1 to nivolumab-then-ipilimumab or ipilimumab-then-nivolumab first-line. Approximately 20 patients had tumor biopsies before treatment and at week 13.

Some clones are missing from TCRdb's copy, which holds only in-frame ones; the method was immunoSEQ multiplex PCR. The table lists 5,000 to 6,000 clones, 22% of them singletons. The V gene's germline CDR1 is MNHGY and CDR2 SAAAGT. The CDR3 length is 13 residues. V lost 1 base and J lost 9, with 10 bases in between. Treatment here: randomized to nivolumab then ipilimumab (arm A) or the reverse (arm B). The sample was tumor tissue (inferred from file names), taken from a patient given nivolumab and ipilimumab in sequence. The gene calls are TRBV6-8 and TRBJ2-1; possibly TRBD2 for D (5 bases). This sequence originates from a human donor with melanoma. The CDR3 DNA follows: TGTGCCAGCAGTTACTATAAGGAGGTTGAGCAGTTCTTC. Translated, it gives CASSYYKEVEQFF.